This is a list of T cell receptor beta chains from one sample in a study of metastatic and nonmetastatic thyroid tumors. From the PCR reads, TCRdb re-called clones with MiXCR. The data hold more than 35,000 clones, with about 13% observed a single time. The sequenced sample was blood. These receptors were obtained from a female donor with papillary thyroid cancer or a benign thyroid nodule (not recorded which). Some clones in this sample may be carry-over from other donors' samples. Both conserved end residues are trimmed from each CDR3.

V gene	J gene	CDR3 protein
TRBV11-2	TRBJ1-3	ASSFPPRLGNTIY
TRBV10-1	TRBJ1-1	ASSPTGTEAF
TRBV5-6	TRBJ1-5	ASSLGAGQPQH
TRBV5-1	TRBJ2-2	ASSFTGGYTGELF
TRBV12-3/TRBV12-4	TRBJ2-1	ASSSRQVGTF
TRBV6-5	TRBJ1-4	ASSSQGPGEKLF
TRBV27	TRBJ2-2	ASTRTGGQWGGELF
TRBV24-1	TRBJ2-1	ATSDSRTSGRYNEQF
TRBV20-1	TRBJ2-5	SAIDRGAVKTQY
TRBV28	TRBJ2-7	ASSLTQGGAYEQY
TRBV11-3	TRBJ2-2	ASSFGLTTGELF
TRBV4-1	TRBJ2-7	ASSQVNSGSSYEQY
TRBV6-5	TRBJ1-4	ASSYASGTTNEKLF
TRBV5-1	TRBJ2-1	ASSPVGSGNSYNEQF
TRBV2	TRBJ1-1	ASRADLMNTEAF
TRBV6-1	TRBJ1-2	ASSLHPGTGLNYGYT
TRBV30	TRBJ2-1	AWSPLESDEQF
TRBV20-1	TRBJ2-3	SATSGTDGTVTQY
TRBV6-1	TRBJ2-7	ANRRFAEQY
TRBV20-1	TRBJ1-2	SAGQGAGYGYT
TRBV3-1	TRBJ2-2	ASSFISGGELF
TRBV18	TRBJ2-7	ASSPPTSVELSSYEQY
TRBV3-1	TRBJ1-5	ASSFTYGGGNQPQH
TRBV3-1	TRBJ2-2	ASSPTPGLGELF
TRBV7-8	TRBJ1-2	ASSLGDRGVGGYT
TRBV25-1	TRBJ1-2	ASSDRSAETNYGYT
TRBV10-3	TRBJ2-2	AISEDYGELF
TRBV29-1	TRBJ2-3	SVEDPISSSGTDTQY
TRBV18	TRBJ1-2	ASSPENKGADGYT
TRBV7-2	TRBJ1-2	ASTDRAGPSGYT
TRBV6-2/TRBV6-3	TRBJ1-5	ASSYRGVQPQH